A selection of T cell receptor beta chains follows, all from one sample in a study of T cell changes during pregnancy in multiple sclerosis. TCRdb's copy holds only in-frame clones and misses some; the assay was immunoSEQ multiplex PCR. The sample yields approximately 12,000 clones, 90% seen once. Sequenced material: CD8+ T cells from peripheral blood mononuclear cells, taken after pregnancy. All receptors derive from a female donor in good health, enrolled as a control in a pregnancy study. The CDR3 runs from the conserved cysteine through the conserved F or W. The order of the fields is clone size, CDR3 length, V gene, D gene, J gene, CDR3 protein. D genes are given only for firm matches. The listing skips clone size in some rows; elsewhere it reads once, few, many or a size class.

clone size: -; CDR3 length: 16; V gene: TRBV29-1; D gene: TRBD1; J gene: TRBJ2-7; CDR3 protein: CSVYWDDVTGGPEQYF
clone size: once; CDR3 length: 13; V gene: TRBV4-1; D gene: -; J gene: TRBJ2-3; CDR3 protein: CASSGEDADTQYF
clone size: -; CDR3 length: 15; V gene: TRBV5-1; D gene: TRBD1; J gene: TRBJ1-3; CDR3 protein: CASSVDRGAGNTIYF
clone size: -; CDR3 length: 12; V gene: TRBV19; D gene: TRBD1; J gene: TRBJ1-1; CDR3 protein: CASSRPDRGAFF
clone size: once; CDR3 length: 15; V gene: TRBV5-4; D gene: TRBD1; J gene: TRBJ1-2; CDR3 protein: CASSLEGAPWNGYTF
clone size: -; CDR3 length: 18; V gene: TRBV27; D gene: TRBD2; J gene: TRBJ2-7; CDR3 protein: CASTPHPTSGGQGNEQYF
clone size: -; CDR3 length: 13; V gene: TRBV18; D gene: -; J gene: TRBJ2-1; CDR3 protein: CASSLDSSPEQFF
clone size: -; CDR3 length: 14; V gene: TRBV10-2; D gene: TRBD1; J gene: TRBJ2-7; CDR3 protein: CASIKGQGVHEQYF
clone size: -; CDR3 length: 16; V gene: TRBV7-2; D gene: -; J gene: TRBJ1-2; CDR3 protein: CASSLTGGGNNYGYTF
clone size: -; CDR3 length: 14; V gene: TRBV30; D gene: TRBD2; J gene: TRBJ2-7; CDR3 protein: CAWQKSGVFYEQYF
clone size: -; CDR3 length: 12; V gene: TRBV11-2; D gene: -; J gene: TRBJ1-1; CDR3 protein: CASSFGGTEAFF
clone size: -; CDR3 length: 15; V gene: TRBV19; D gene: TRBD2; J gene: TRBJ2-1; CDR3 protein: CASSLAGEGYNEQFF
clone size: -; CDR3 length: 15; V gene: TRBV7-9; D gene: -; J gene: TRBJ2-3; CDR3 protein: CASSLRVNPPDTQYF
clone size: -; CDR3 length: 17; V gene: TRBV2; D gene: -; J gene: TRBJ1-1; CDR3 protein: CASSGEIDSTMNTEAFF
clone size: -; CDR3 length: 17; V gene: TRBV21-1; D gene: -; J gene: TRBJ2-3; CDR3 protein: CASSKGSGGNGTDTQYF
clone size: -; CDR3 length: 13; V gene: TRBV6-5; D gene: -; J gene: TRBJ1-1; CDR3 protein: CASNFGMNTEAFF
clone size: -; CDR3 length: 14; V gene: TRBV6-4; D gene: TRBD2; J gene: TRBJ2-3; CDR3 protein: CASSDKRESDTQYF
clone size: -; CDR3 length: 17; V gene: TRBV10-3; D gene: TRBD2; J gene: TRBJ2-1; CDR3 protein: CAISESQASGDNNEQFF
clone size: once; CDR3 length: 13; V gene: TRBV16; D gene: -; J gene: TRBJ1-1; CDR3 protein: CASSPTGNTEAFF
clone size: -; CDR3 length: 17; V gene: TRBV5-1; D gene: TRBD2; J gene: TRBJ2-2; CDR3 protein: CASSPYASGVNTGELFF